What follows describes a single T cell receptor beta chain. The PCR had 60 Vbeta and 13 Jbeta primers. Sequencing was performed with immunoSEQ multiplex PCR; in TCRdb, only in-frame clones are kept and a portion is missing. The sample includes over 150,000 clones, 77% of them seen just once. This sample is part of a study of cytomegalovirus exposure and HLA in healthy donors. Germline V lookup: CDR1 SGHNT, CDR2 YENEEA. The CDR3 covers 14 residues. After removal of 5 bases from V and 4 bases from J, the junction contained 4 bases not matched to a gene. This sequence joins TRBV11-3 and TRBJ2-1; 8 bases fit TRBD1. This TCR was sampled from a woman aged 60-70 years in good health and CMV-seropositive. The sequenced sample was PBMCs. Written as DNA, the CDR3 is TGTGCCAGCAGCCACCGACAGGGGTACAATGAGCAGTTCTTC. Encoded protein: CASSHRQGYNEQFF. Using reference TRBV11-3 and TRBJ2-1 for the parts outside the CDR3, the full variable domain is EAGVVQSPRYKIIEKKQPVAFWCNPISGHNTLYWYLQNLGQGPELLIRYENEEAVDDSQLPKDRFSAERLKGVDSTLKIQPAELGDSAVYLCASSHRQGYNEQFFGPGTRLTVL.